This T cell receptor beta chain was obtained from a study of blood T cell repertoires in COVID-19. As for the study in general: Donors in the United States, Italy and Spain gave samples during acute or convalescent COVID-19.

Data came from immunoSEQ multiplex PCR; TCRdb stores just in-frame clones and leaves some out. This table holds over 85,000 clones, around 90% found once. Trimming took off 3 bases at V and 0 bases at J, with 12 bases between the two ends. The CDR3 is made up of 16 amino acids. Per the germline V gene, CDR1 is MNHNS and CDR2 is SASEGT. The TCR comes from a human donor with COVID-19, enrolled during active disease. The donor label of this sample is uncertain. Source material: peripheral blood. The chain uses TRBV6-1 and TRBJ2-4; TRBD1 might be the D (5 bases). CDR3 nucleotides: TGTGCCAGCAGTGATCAGGGCTCGGTAGCCAAAAACATTCAGTACTTC. Encoded protein: CASSDQGSVAKNIQYF.